Only a few counts were recorded for the clone carrying this TCR beta chain. Source study methods: Estimated nucleated cell counts came from reference gene primer amplification. Measured with immunoSEQ multiplex PCR; TCRdb has only the in-frame clones, and not every one. V and J calls and clone size are those listed in that table; D and trimming were worked out from the DNA. The profile shows more than 85,000 clones, roughly nine tenths of them singletons. This sample is drawn from a study of blood T cell repertoires in COVID-19. On the study more broadly: COVID-19 samples, acute and convalescent, were from the United States, Italy and Spain. PBMCs, B-cell-depleted T cells, or T cells provided the cDNA or gDNA that made up the material.

V lost 1 base to trimming and J lost 2 bases, with 11 bases between them. CDR3 length: 15 amino acids. Looked up from germline, CDR1 is SGHVS and CDR2 is FQNEAQ. The sequenced sample was peripheral blood. The clonotype originates from a woman in her fifties or sixties with COVID-19, enrolled during active disease. The chain employs TRBV7-8 and TRBJ1-1, with D unclear. CDR3: CASSLVGWANTEAFF. The CDR3 nucleotides read TGTGCCAGCAGCTTAGTGGGTTGGGCTAACACTGAAGCTTTCTTT. Using reference TRBV7-8 and TRBJ1-1 for the parts outside the CDR3, the full variable domain is GAGVSQSPRYKVAKRGQDVALRCDPISGHVSLFWYQQALGQGPEFLTYFQNEAQLDKSGLPSDRFFAERPEGSVSTLKIQRTQQEDSAVYLCASSLVGWANTEAFFGQGTRLTVV.